These 8 T cell receptor beta chains came from one sample sequenced in a study of cytomegalovirus exposure and HLA in healthy donors. It was with 60 Vbeta and 13 Jbeta primers that the PCR ran. Produced via immunoSEQ multiplex PCR; TCRdb's table is partial and in-frame only. This sample has 200,000 or so clones; 65% to 85% occur once, and the top ten carry approximately 5.4%. The sequencing sample was made of PBMCs. These receptors originate from a woman in her thirties in good health and CMV-seropositive.

The V and J genes are TRBV5-1 and TRBJ1-1; 9 bases fit TRBD1. This CDR3 is built from 17 residues. The J segment lost 0 bases and the V segment lost 4 bases, leaving 10 bases of the junction unmatched. The V gene's germline CDR1 is SGHRS and CDR2 YFSETQ. Here the CDR3 reads CASSPRQGGVVNTEAFF. The DNA of the CDR3 is TGCGCCAGCAGCCCTAGACAGGGGGGAGTAGTGAACACTGAAGCTTTCTTT.

J is TRBJ1-1 and V is TRBV15; D is perhaps TRBD1 (5 bases). In germline, CDR1 is LNHNV, CDR2 YYDKDF (reference sequence). This CDR3 is 15 amino acids long. Trimming removed 4 bases at V and 2 bases at J, with 14 bases between. CDR3 region: CATSKGPGGNTEAFF. The CDR3 DNA follows: TGTGCCACCAGCAAGGGACCGGGAGGCAACACTGAAGCTTTCTTT.

This chain joins TRBV6-1 and TRBJ1-2, with 7 bases fitting TRBD1. Per germline, CDR1 MNHNS and CDR2 SASEGT. The CDR3 length is 15 residues. V lost 5 bases to trimming and J lost 8 bases; unmatched junction nucleotides: 14. The CDR3 loop reads CASSNIGQAATGYTF. CDR3 nucleotides: TGTGCCAGCAGTAACATAGGACAGGCCGCGACGGGCTACACCTTC.

The rearrangement links TRBV6-1 to TRBJ2-7; 11 bases match TRBD2. Germline V gene lookup returns CDR1 MNHNS and CDR2 SASEGT. This CDR3 spans 14 amino acids. Trimming removed 4 bases from V and 3 bases from J; junction bases left unmatched: 2. In nucleotides, the CDR3 is TGTGCCAGCAGTGGACTAGCGGGGTTCTACGAGCAGTACTTC. Amino acid sequence: CASSGLAGFYEQYF.

The rearrangement links TRBV19 to TRBJ1-1, with D perhaps TRBD1 (5 bases). The CDR3 is made up of 15 amino acids. The V gene lost 7 bases and the J gene lost 0 bases, with 15 bases spanning the gap. Germline CDR1 reads LNHDA; CDR2 reads SQIVND (reference sequence). The CDR3 reads CASTFKGVLNTEAFF. The CDR3 region has the DNA TGTGCCAGTACCTTCAAAGGGGTCCTGAACACTGAAGCTTTCTTT.

The genes are TRBV10-1 and TRBJ2-1; 8 positions match TRBD1. This CDR3 region has 17 residues. Germline lookup yields CDR1 WNHNN and CDR2 SYGVQD (reference sequence). The ends lost 3 bases at V and 6 bases at J; junction bases unmatched: 13. The CDR3 loop is CASSDSDRGYPPNEQFF. The CDR3 DNA reads as TGCGCCAGCAGTGATTCAGACAGGGGCTACCCTCCCAATGAGCAGTTCTTC.

This rearrangement joins TRBV7-9 to TRBJ2-1, with a weak D call TRBD2 (7 bases). The germline V and J ends were trimmed by 5 bases and 5 bases, with 16 bases remaining between them. The CDR3 length is 15 residues. The germline CDR1 and CDR2 sequences are SEHNR and FQNEAQ (reference sequence). The chain's CDR3 is CASSRLAGAHNEQFF. DNA for the CDR3: TGTGCCAGCAGCCGGTTGGCGGGGGCGCACAATGAGCAGTTCTTC.

This chain connects TRBV5-4 to TRBJ1-1; D is perhaps TRBD1 (6 bases). Trimming removed 0 bases from V and 2 bases from J, with 11 bases in between. Germline CDR1 and CDR2: SGHNT and YYREEE (reference sequence). This CDR3 has 15 amino acids. The chain's CDR3 is CASSLVGRGNTEAFF. The CDR3 coding sequence is TGTGCCAGCAGCTTGGTGGGCAGGGGAAACACTGAAGCTTTCTTT.